This T cell receptor beta chain was obtained from a study of regulatory T cells in long-lasting Graves disease (dated by TCRdb to the early 2020s). For the study in its entirety: Antithyroid drugs had been taken for less than 3 months by newly diagnosed Graves' disease patients. The study took place in China and was registered as a clinical trial. This study used TCR sequencing and RNA sequencing of peripheral blood to compare persistent Graves' disease patients against newly diagnosed Graves' disease patients. A total of about 33 samples underwent TCR sequencing: about 13 from persistent and about 20 from newly diagnosed Graves' disease patients.

The protocol used for the library was multiplex PCR. Sequencing relied on an Illumina HiSeq 4000. iRepertoire HTBI primers and Arm-PCR amplification of CDR3 regions were used to construct TCR beta libraries. Before sequencing, the PCR products underwent gel purification. Regarding the original processing steps: Gene usage analysis of CDR3 amino acid clonotypes used the 60 to 75 TRBV and some 15 TRBJ segments found across samples. COPE and FqMerger were used to merge filtered high-quality paired reads into contigs. Contigs were aligned with BLAST to IMGT TRBV, TRBD and TRBJ reference genes, and CDR3 was defined per IMGT. Highly expanded clones were defined as clonotypes with a frequency above 0.1%. Shannon entropy served as the measure of repertoire diversity, while the Gini coefficient captured V-J evenness. A clonotype found in more than one individual was treated as public. TCRdb's own reprocessing of the public reads used fastp at Q25 and MiXCR and kept productive beta chains. Every distinct CDR3 protein forms one entry, paired with its most common genes and DNA. None of the V and J calls come from the authors' own analysis; TCRdb made them. This sample lists fewer than 350,000 distinct CDR3 sequences; over 15% were detected once. In total, the top ten clones hold 38% of the sample.

The time point label corresponds to: newly diagnosed GD, antithyroid drugs for less than 3 months. RNA was extracted from PBMCs in TRIzol for both TCR sequencing and RNA sequencing. The diagnosis of Graves' disease was made according to American Thyroid Association guidelines. Patients for the study were recruited at an endocrinology department in Xi'an, China. Each patient gave roughly 8.4 milliliters of peripheral blood, collected in an EDTA anticoagulant tube. Ficoll Paque Plus density gradient separation was used to isolate PBMCs, and no further T cell sorting was performed. An Agilent 2100 Bioanalyzer and agarose gel were used to assess RNA quality, and a NanoDrop 2000 was used to measure RNA concentration. There are 14 amino acids in the CDR3, from cysteine to phenylalanine inclusive. The retained sequence is limited to the CDR3, 42 bases, with the frame set at the first base. V is pared back by 3 bases and J by 7 bases, with 16 bases lying between the germline termini. CDR1 and CDR2, per the germline V gene (reference sequence), are MNHEY and SMNVEV.

Here is what the overall study found, with its caveats: As a limitation, the authors acknowledged that the small sample size may reduce accuracy. Only the TCR beta chain was sequenced and analyzed. Compared with newly diagnosed patients, persistent Graves' disease patients had lower TCR Shannon entropy and fewer highly expanded clones, which suggests clonal expansion. The study examined only peripheral blood because the primary lesion, thyroid tissue, could not be accessed. A larger number of public clonotypes was shared among persistent patients (approximately 2,500) than among newly diagnosed patients (around 880). TRBV28, TRBJ1-2 and TRBJ2-5 were preferentially used in persistent disease, while TRBV20-1 and TRBJ2-1 were favored in newly diagnosed disease.

Many counts were recorded for this clonotype. There is no known antigen for this receptor. No base qualities exist here, and no much larger clone lies one base off it. The clonotype comes from a female donor with Graves disease. Recombination connected TRBV27 to TRBJ2-7; a weak D assignment points to TRBD2 (7 bases agree). Here the sequenced sample was peripheral blood mononuclear cells (PBMCs), taken at new diagnosis, from a patient treated with antithyroid drugs. The nucleotide sequence is given as TGTGCCAGCAGTTTTGGCGGGGGCCTTTTGGAGCAGTACTTC. It encodes CASSFGGGLLEQYF.